This is a list of T cell receptor beta chains from one sample in a study of T cell repertoires in cytomegalovirus infection. These receptors have no identified antigens. TCRdb re-analysed the reads in MiXCR, keeping a single row per CDR3 protein. The data show some 99,000 distinct CDR3 sequences, with about 30% seen just once and approximately 78% held by the top ten. The source material was CD8+ T cells from cultured PBMCs, sampled from culture after CMV antigen stimulation. The source is a human donor in good health (CMV status not recorded). Some clones in this sample may be carry-over from other donors' samples. Each CDR3 is given without its conserved first and last residue. Size is omitted from some rows. Given values are once, few, many or a class for expanded clones.

TRBJ2-3	TRBV5-4	14	many	ASSLDRGLFTDTQY
TRBJ2-3	TRBV11-2	13	few	ASKLLRGATDTQY
TRBJ2-1	TRBV5-4	14	-	ASKPTSGGSYNEQF
TRBJ2-1	TRBV5-5	14	many	ASSLSGLAIYNEQF
TRBJ2-5	TRBV12-3/TRBV12-4	14	-	ASSLSGGALEETQY
TRBJ2-6	TRBV7-8	15	-	ASSSHDGDSGANVLT
TRBJ2-7	TRBV19	12	-	ASSIDGGTGEQY
TRBJ2-1	TRBV19	14	few	ASSALAWITYNEQF
TRBJ2-3	TRBV5-1	14	-	ASSPGTSGGVDTQY
TRBJ1-4	TRBV7-9	14	few	ASSPTMAVWDEKLF
TRBJ1-5	TRBV20-1	11	-	SASRGGYQPQH
TRBJ2-5	TRBV12-5	11	few	ASGLGNLETQY
TRBJ1-1	TRBV5-6	12	-	ASSLGVVNTEAF
TRBJ2-7	TRBV7-2	12	many	ASSFQSVGFEQY
TRBJ2-2	TRBV7-8	15	few	ASSLGAGGPNTGELF
TRBJ2-1	TRBV20-1	12	-	SAREGAPYNEQF
TRBJ2-2	TRBV4-1	15	many	ASSQVQRDLGTGELF
TRBJ2-7	TRBV6-1	13	many	ASSDTGGAGYEQY
TRBJ2-7	TRBV7-9	13	-	ASSSVLSQADEQY
TRBJ1-1	TRBV29-1	11	-	SVEEALNTEAF
TRBJ1-1	TRBV15	15	few	ATSPGAARFGYIEAF
TRBJ1-4	TRBV27	12	-	ASSRTGGFEKLF
TRBJ1-6	TRBV3-1	15	few	ASSQDSGTGGRSPLH
TRBJ2-5	TRBV3-1	13	-	ASSQDRANQETQY
TRBJ1-2	TRBV19	14	-	ASSIDSGQIYYGYT
TRBJ2-2	TRBV6-1	13	few	ASSDLRVYPGELF
TRBJ1-3	TRBV5-1	11	-	ASSFGSGNTIY
TRBJ2-3	TRBV5-1	11	-	ASSFNSADTQY
TRBJ2-1	TRBV9	14	-	ASSVSTQGANNEQF
TRBJ1-2	TRBV20-1	13	-	SAPTSRQGMDGYT
TRBJ1-5	TRBV6-2/TRBV6-3	12	-	ASREIYGNQPQH
TRBJ2-3	TRBV12-5	14	-	ASGLGAVPSTDTQY
TRBJ1-2	TRBV27	13	-	ASSLSPGFLGGYT
TRBJ1-2	TRBV2	11	once	ASSVITGGRYT
TRBJ2-7	TRBV7-2	14	many	ASSSEGAGGGYEQY
TRBJ2-1	TRBV6-2/TRBV6-3	13	-	ASTIIANSYNEQF
TRBJ2-5	TRBV20-1	12	once	SAEPRRPQETQY
TRBJ1-2	TRBV6-1	9	-	ASSESGGYT
TRBJ2-3	TRBV28	13	-	ASTFLADRADTQY
TRBJ1-2	TRBV30	11	-	AWSYGTGDGYT
TRBJ2-3	TRBV13	16	-	ASSFTPLTGGAKDTQY
TRBJ1-5	TRBV28	9	-	ASSFSQPQH
TRBJ1-1	TRBV20-1	11	-	SALRGQGNEAF
TRBJ1-5	TRBV19	12	few	ASSPFGGNQPQH
TRBJ1-1	TRBV6-1	14	-	ASSEGGRGGGTEAF
TRBJ2-4	TRBV14	14	few	ASSQGQGLAKNIQY